One sample yielded the 27 T cell receptor beta chains listed below, sequenced in a study of T cell repertoires in cytomegalovirus infection. Antigen specificity for these receptors is unknown. MiXCR, run by TCRdb on the reads, gives a single entry per CDR3 protein. The table includes around 750,000 distinct CDR3 sequences, about 30% detected once. This material consisted of cultured CD8+ T cells from PBMCs, taken from culture after CMV antigen stimulation. These receptors were collected from a human donor in good health (CMV status not recorded). Some clones in this sample may be carry-over from other donors' samples.

The CDR3 reads CASRLSGGSSYEQYF. DNA for the CDR3: TGTGCCAGCAGACTGAGCGGGGGAAGCTCCTACGAGCAGTACTTC. The chain employs TRBV14 and TRBJ2-7; TRBD2 agrees at 8 bases. Trimming removed 6 bases from V and 0 bases from J; junction bases left unmatched: 7. The CDR3 consists of 15 residues. Germline V gene lookup returns CDR1 SGHDN and CDR2 FVKESK.

In its sample, this clonotype was seen a few times. The V and J genes are TRBV29-1 and TRBJ2-3; 7 nucleotides align to TRBD2. J lost 2 bases, V lost 8 bases, and 7 bases had no gene match. Germline V gene sequence: CDR1 SQVTM, CDR2 ANQGSEA. This CDR3 is built from 13 residues. This chain's CDR3 is CSTGGDPTDTQYF. Written as DNA, the CDR3 is TGCAGCACTGGGGGGGACCCCACAGATACGCAGTATTTT.

The chain couples TRBV4-3 to TRBJ1-2; D is perhaps TRBD1 (5 bases). CDR3 size: 15 residues. The germline V gene has CDR1 LGHNA and CDR2 YSLEER. Trimming left V 1 base short and J 4 bases short, with 13 bases between. Here the CDR3 reads CASSQAAGLFYGYTF. In nucleotides, the CDR3 is TGCGCCAGCAGCCAAGCCGCGGGACTTTTCTATGGCTACACCTTC.

This clonotype was observed a handful of times. The chain links TRBV6-2 or TRBV6-3 to TRBJ1-1, with a weak D call TRBD1 (5 bases). Per the germline V gene, CDR1 is MNHEY and CDR2 is SVGEGT. V shed 6 bases and J shed 6 bases, with 20 bases lying between them. The CDR3 has 15 residues. CDR3 sequence: CASSPPPGRSAEAFF. DNA of the CDR3: TGTGCCAGCAGCCCGCCCCCAGGGCGGTCGGCTGAAGCTTTCTTT.

This clonotype has a handful of counts. V and J are TRBV20-1 and TRBJ2-3; 8 bases are a match to TRBD1. The CDR3 is made up of 15 amino acids. V gave up 2 bases and J gave up 5 bases; unmatched junction bases: 9. Germline V CDR1 and CDR2: DFQATT, SNEGSKA (reference sequence). The CDR3 spells CSARSPGTGLDTQYF. CDR3 nucleotide sequence: TGCAGTGCTAGAAGTCCCGGGACAGGCCTAGATACGCAGTATTTT.

The V and J genes are TRBV6-8 and TRBJ2-3; D not certain. CDR1 MNHGY and CDR2 SAAAGT come from the germline V gene. CDR3 length: 17 residues. V was trimmed by 0 bases and J by 4 bases, leaving 17 bases between them. This CDR3 is CASSYSRSPTHADTQYF. In nucleotides, the CDR3 is TGTGCCAGCAGTTACTCGAGGTCCCCCACCCACGCAGATACGCAGTATTTT.

This clonotype was seen a few times. The chain is built from TRBV6-2 or TRBV6-3 and TRBJ2-7, with no clear D. V dropped 6 bases and J dropped 3 bases, with 27 bases sitting between them. The CDR3 loop spans 18 amino acids. CDR1 and CDR2 (germline): MNHEY, SVGEGT. The DNA for the CDR3 is TGTGCCAGCAGGGACCCCGTTGGGATCTCCCATCCCTTCTACGAGCAGTACGTC. Translated, it gives CASRDPVGISHPFYEQYV.

The J gene is TRBJ1-5, the V gene TRBV7-8; D remains unclear. Trimming left V 6 bases short and J 4 bases short, with 16 bases between. The CDR3 has 15 amino acids. Germline V lookup: CDR1 SGHVS, CDR2 FQNEAQ. The CDR3 DNA sequence: TGTGCCAGCAGGCGGACGGCTAATAAGAATCAGCCCCAGCATTTT. Its protein is CASRRTANKNQPQHF.

Note on this clonotype: The germline gene is not matched at one end of the junction; a read error may be the cause. This chain links TRBV29-1 with TRBJ1-2, with D unclear. The CDR3 sequence is 15 residues long. Germline V gene data show CDR1 as SQVTM and CDR2 as ANQGSEA. The CDR3 region is CCVEGGEEANYGYTF. CDR3 nucleotide sequence: TGCTGCGTTGAGGGCGGGGAGGAAGCTAACTATGGCTACACCTTC. The complete variable domain, with remaining parts taken from reference TRBV29-1 and TRBJ1-2, reads SAVISQKPSRDICQRGTSLTIQCQVDSQVTMMFWYRQQPGQSLTLIATANQGSEATYESGFVIDKFPISRPNLTFSTLTVSNMSPEDSSIYLCCVEGGEEANYGYTFGSGTRLTVV.

The chain employs TRBV7-8 and TRBJ1-3; the D gene is possibly TRBD1 (5 bases). The CDR3 is 14 amino acids. CDR1 is SGHVS, CDR2 FQNEAQ, per germline. Trimming removed 6 bases at V and 6 bases at J, with 15 bases between. This CDR3 is CASSRTGGENTIYF. The CDR3 DNA sequence: TGTGCCAGCAGTCGGACTGGGGGAGAAAACACCATATATTTT.

This sequence joins TRBV5-1 and TRBJ2-2; the D gene is possibly TRBD1 (5 bases). The CDR3 loop spans 14 amino acids. The V gene's germline CDR1 is SGHRS and CDR2 YFSETQ. V lost 5 bases and J lost 1, with 9 bases in between. DNA for the CDR3: TGCGCCAGCAGATTACAGGAGAACACCGGGGAGCTGTTTTTT. It translates to CASRLQENTGELFF.

Worth noting for this clonotype: Mismatch with germline at one junction end may stem from a read error. This sequence joins TRBV6-6 and TRBJ1-1; TRBD1 aligns across 7 bases. Germline V gene sequence: CDR1 MNHNY, CDR2 SVGAGI (reference sequence). This CDR3 spans 15 amino acids. Here the CDR3 reads CASSVRGGGYTKAFF. The CDR3 DNA reads as TGTGCCAGCAGTGTAAGAGGGGGCGGGTACACTAAAGCTTTCTTT.

The CDR3 nucleotides read TGTGCCAGCAGTTCTGCCCTAAGCTCCGATACGCAGTATTTT. This gives the protein CASSSALSSDTQYF. The chain links TRBV6-6 to TRBJ2-3; no clear D gene. V lost 4 bases to trimming and J lost 6 bases, with 14 bases between them. The germline V gene has CDR1 MNHNY and CDR2 SVGAGI (reference sequence). This CDR3 spans 14 amino acids.

The V call is TRBV18, the J call TRBJ1-5, with D perhaps TRBD1 (6 bases). Germline-derived CDR1 and CDR2 are KGHSH and LQKENI. CDR3 size: 17 residues. V lost 3 bases and J 1 base, leaving 16 bases between the germline ends. The CDR3 sequence: CASSPAGGGQSNQPQHF. CDR3 in DNA: TGTGCCAGCTCACCGGCAGGTGGCGGACAGAGCAATCAGCCCCAGCATTTT.

This clonotype appeared a few times. The V call is TRBV27, the J call TRBJ2-1, with 9 nucleotides matching TRBD2. From germline, CDR1 is MNHEY and CDR2 SMNVEV (reference sequence). Germline trimming cut 3 bases from V and 10 bases from J; bases unmatched to any gene: 7. The CDR3 runs 14 residues. The CDR3 DNA sequence: TGTGCCAGCAGTTTTGGCGGGGGGGCCCAAGAGCAGTTCTTC. Amino acid sequence: CASSFGGGAQEQFF.

The sample holds a few counts of this clonotype. This rearrangement joins TRBV6-6 to TRBJ2-3; 8 bases are shared with TRBD2. The CDR3 spans 16 residues. Germline V gene sequence: CDR1 MNHNY, CDR2 SVGAGI (reference sequence). J was trimmed by 4 bases and V by 1 base; bases with no gene match: 7. The CDR3 here is CASSYYHGGASDTQYF. CDR3 bases: TGTGCCAGCAGTTACTATCACGGGGGGGCCTCAGATACGCAGTATTTT.

This chain connects TRBV7-2 to TRBJ2-7; D is undetermined. CDR3 length: 13 residues. Per germline, CDR1 SGHTA and CDR2 FQGNSA. V was clipped by 5 bases and J by 5 bases, with 13 bases between them. The CDR3 region is CASSPPLTDEQYF. The CDR3 bases are TGTGCCAGCAGCCCGCCCCTCACGGACGAGCAGTACTTC.

The chain joins TRBV19 to TRBJ1-1; tentatively, D is TRBD1 (5 bases). This CDR3 spans 15 amino acids. V was cut by 7 bases and J by 3 bases, with 18 bases left in between. Germline V gene data show CDR1 as LNHDA and CDR2 as SQIVND (reference sequence). CDR3 residues: CASTYGPGGDTEAFF. The CDR3 DNA follows: TGTGCCAGTACCTACGGTCCCGGGGGGGACACTGAAGCTTTCTTT.

This clonotype was picked up a small number of times. The V call is TRBV12-3 or TRBV12-4, the J call TRBJ2-3, with 7 bases aligning to TRBD2. This CDR3 spans 15 amino acids. Trimming at V came to 3 bases and at J to 2 bases, leaving 5 bases not matched to a gene. As DNA, the CDR3 is TGTGCCAGCAGTTTCCGGGCGGGGGTCACAGATACGCAGTATTTT. This gives the protein CASSFRAGVTDTQYF.

This clonotype was observed a few times. V usage is TRBV7-2 and J usage is TRBJ2-3; 9 nucleotides agree with TRBD1. CDR1 and CDR2 (germline): SGHTA, FQGNSA. The V and J ends lost 4 bases and 4 bases, in that order; junction bases with no gene match: 6. This CDR3 contains 15 residues. CDR3 amino acids: CASSSTGGRADTQYF. The CDR3 DNA follows: TGTGCCAGCAGCTCCACAGGGGGCAGGGCAGATACGCAGTATTTT. Together with reference TRBV7-2 and TRBJ2-3, the CDR3 gives the full variable domain: GAGVSQSPSNKVTEKGKDVELRCDPISGHTALYWYRQSLGQGLEFLIYFQGNSAPDKSGLPSDRFSAERTGGSVSTLTIQRTQQEDSAVYLCASSSTGGRADTQYFGPGTRLTVL.

The rearrangement uses TRBV7-9 and TRBJ1-2; D ambiguous. Germline V gives CDR1 SEHNR, CDR2 FQNEAQ (reference sequence). The CDR3 spans 13 residues. The V gene lost 5 bases and the J gene lost 7 bases, with 14 bases spanning the gap. The CDR3 DNA sequence: TGTGCCAGCAGCGAGGGTCCGGCTGGTGGCTACACCTTC. Translating gives CASSEGPAGGYTF.

The chain has TRBV6-4 and TRBJ2-1, with 9 bases identical to TRBD2. The CDR3 extends over 14 amino acids. Trimming at V came to 4 bases and at J to 5 bases, leaving 3 bases not matched to a gene. Germline V lookup: CDR1 MRHNA, CDR2 SNTAGT. CDR3 nucleotides: TGTGCCAGCAGTGTATTAGCGGGGGACAATGAGCAGTTCTTC. It specifies CASSVLAGDNEQFF.

This clonotype was picked up a small number of times. The chain joins TRBV6-1 to TRBJ1-2; D may be TRBD1 (6 bases). In germline, CDR1 is MNHNS, CDR2 SASEGT. With 0 bases removed from V and 5 bases from J, the gap between germline ends came to 10 bases. The CDR3 loop spans 14 amino acids. The CDR3 sequence is CASSEAWTDYGYTF. CDR3 DNA: TGTGCCAGCAGTGAAGCGTGGACAGATTATGGCTACACCTTC.

Note on this clonotype: Since a much larger clone is just one base distant, this may be a read error. The rearrangement joins TRBV6-8 to TRBJ1-4; D is possibly TRBD1 (5 bases). Trimming left V 5 bases short and J 0 bases short, with 16 bases between. The germline gives CDR1 MNHGY, CDR2 SAAAGT. CDR3 size: 17 residues. CDR3 loop: CASSVPFRQPTNEKLFF. In DNA, the CDR3 is TGTGCCAGCAGTGTCCCTTTTCGACAGCCAACTAATGAAAAACTGTTTTTT.

In the case of this clonotype: This CDR3 is missing its conserved last phenylalanine or tryptophan, likely due to a read error. The J gene is TRBJ2-7, the V gene TRBV7-3; D is uncertain. Germline V gives CDR1 SGHTA, CDR2 FQGTGA. The V and J ends lost 1 base and 4 bases respectively, with 8 bases between them. CDR3 length: 13 residues. The CDR3 DNA follows: TGTGCCAGCAGCTTAAAGGGCCGATACGAGCAGTACCTC. Translation gives CASSLKGRYEQYL.

Concerning this clonotype itself: A much larger clone is a single base away; this may be a read error. This rearrangement joins TRBV7-2 to TRBJ2-1; the D gene is possibly TRBD1 (5 bases). Trimming cost V 1 base and J 6 bases, with 10 bases left between them. The CDR3 consists of 14 residues. Germline V lookup: CDR1 SGHTA, CDR2 FQGNSA. CDR3 sequence reads: CASSLDVRGNEQFF. Here the CDR3 DNA reads TGTGCCAGCAGCTTAGATGTAAGGGGCAATGAGCAGTTCTTC. Full variable domain (missing parts from reference TRBV7-2 and TRBJ2-1): GAGVSQSPSNKVTEKGKDVELRCDPISGHTALYWYRQSLGQGLEFLIYFQGNSAPDKSGLPSDRFSAERTGGSVSTLTIQRTQQEDSAVYLCASSLDVRGNEQFFGPGTRLTVL.

The V gene is TRBV9, the J gene TRBJ2-1; D could derive from TRBD1 or TRBD2 (5 bases each). Trimming stripped 3 bases from V and 7 bases from J, with 17 bases between. Germline V gene sequence: CDR1 SGDLS, CDR2 YYNGEE. The CDR3 loop spans 15 amino acids. The CDR3 is CASSAGTNLWNEQFF. The CDR3 DNA is TGTGCCAGCAGCGCCGGGACCAACCTCTGGAATGAGCAGTTCTTC.